These 27 T cell receptor beta chains came from one sample sequenced in a study of control samples from healthy donors and cancer patients. Assay used: immunoSEQ multiplex PCR; TCRdb lists only in-frame clones, some missing. The repertoire includes 45,000 to 55,000 clones, roughly 95% of them detected once, and roughly 2.3% sits in the top ten. The specimen sequenced was blood. The source is a man aged 25 to 45 in good health.

The chain recombines TRBV7-2 with TRBJ2-5; tentative D call: TRBD2 (5 bases). This CDR3 has 14 residues. Germline CDR1 and CDR2: SGHTA and FQGNSA. V dropped 5 bases and J dropped 2 bases, with 12 bases sitting between them. The CDR3 protein is CASSPSGPQETQYF. The CDR3, as DNA: TGTGCCAGCAGCCCGAGCGGCCCTCAAGAGACCCAGTACTTC.

The chain is built from TRBV15 and TRBJ1-5; D might be TRBD1 (5 bases). The CDR3 is 15 amino acids. Between the trimmed V and J ends, which lost 0 bases and 7 bases, there was a span of 13 bases. Germline V gene sequence: CDR1 LNHNV, CDR2 YYDKDF (reference sequence). The CDR3 loop is CATSRDNQGSQPQHF. CDR3 coding DNA: TGTGCCACCAGCAGAGATAACCAGGGAAGCCAGCCCCAGCATTTT.

This sequence joins TRBV28 and TRBJ1-1, with D unresolved. Trimming cost V 2 bases and J 1 base, with 8 bases left between them. The germline V gene encodes CDR1 MDHEN and CDR2 SYDVKM. The CDR3 runs to 14 residues. CDR3 residues: CASSLDSGNTEAFF. As DNA, the CDR3 is TGTGCCAGCAGTTTAGATTCAGGGAACACTGAAGCTTTCTTT.

The chain joins TRBV9 to TRBJ2-2; D not resolved. The CDR3 spans 12 residues. V lost 4 bases, J lost 6 bases, and 7 bases lay in between. The germline V gene encodes CDR1 SGDLS and CDR2 YYNGEE. Here the CDR3 DNA reads TGTGCCAGCAGCCCCCCTTCCGGGGAGCTGTTTTTT. This gives the protein CASSPPSGELFF.

This clone was seen only once. The chain uses TRBV28 and TRBJ1-3; 7 nucleotides match TRBD1. V lost 4 bases, J lost 5 bases, and 8 bases stayed unmatched. The CDR3 length is 15 residues. Looked up from germline, CDR1 is MDHEN and CDR2 is SYDVKM. The CDR3 DNA reads as TGTGCCAGCAGTTCAGACAGGGAAGGAAGAAACACCATATATTTT. Its protein is CASSSDREGRNTIYF.

V usage is TRBV7-9 and J usage is TRBJ2-1, with D uncertain. The CDR3 is made up of 13 amino acids. V lost 3 bases, J lost 9 bases, and 12 bases lay in between. Germline CDR1 SEHNR, CDR2 FQNEAQ (reference sequence). The CDR3 reads CASSFWARGEQFF. The CDR3, as DNA: TGTGCCAGCAGCTTCTGGGCCCGCGGTGAGCAGTTCTTC.

J is TRBJ2-7 and V is TRBV18; 9 nucleotides line up with TRBD1. J gave up 1 base and V 3 bases, and 10 bases lay outside the gene matches. The CDR3 is 17 amino acids. Germline CDR1 and CDR2: KGHSH and LQKENI. CDR3 sequence reads: CASSPYPGGTGSYEQYF. The CDR3 nucleotides are TGTGCCAGCTCACCCTACCCCGGGGGGACAGGGTCCTACGAGCAGTACTTC.

This rearrangement joins TRBV9 to TRBJ1-1; D might be TRBD1 (6 bases). The CDR3 is made up of 15 amino acids. Germline V lookup: CDR1 SGDLS, CDR2 YYNGEE. Trimming cost V 0 bases and J 0 bases, with 9 bases left between them. This chain's CDR3 is CASSVAQGMNTEAFF. The CDR3 DNA reads as TGTGCCAGCAGCGTAGCTCAGGGGATGAACACTGAAGCTTTCTTT.

V usage is TRBV7-9 and J usage is TRBJ2-7; TRBD1 agrees at 9 bases. The CDR3 contains 18 residues. Per the germline V gene, CDR1 is SEHNR and CDR2 is FQNEAQ (reference sequence). J gave up 2 bases and V 2 bases, and 13 bases lay outside the gene matches. CDR3: CASSLYLGTGSIPYEQYF. The CDR3 bases are TGTGCCAGCAGCTTATACCTTGGGACAGGGAGTATTCCCTACGAGCAGTACTTC. The full variable domain, with the rest looked up from reference TRBV7-9 and TRBJ2-7, is DTGVSQNPRHKITKRGQNVTFRCDPISEHNRLYWYRQTLGQGPEFLTYFQNEAQLEKSRLLSDRFSAERPKGSFSTLEIQRTEQGDSAMYLCASSLYLGTGSIPYEQYFGPGTRLTVT.

The chain has TRBV24-1 and TRBJ2-1; 9 positions match TRBD2. The CDR3 is made up of 15 amino acids. The germline CDR1 and CDR2 sequences are KGHDR and SFDVKD. V dropped 1 base and J dropped 6; count of bases not matched to a gene: 3. DNA of the CDR3: TGTGCCACCAGTGATTTCGCGACTAGCGGCAATGAGCAGTTCTTC. It codes for CATSDFATSGNEQFF.

This sequence joins TRBV7-9 and TRBJ1-2; D is uncertain. Germline lookup yields CDR1 SEHNR and CDR2 FQNEAQ (reference sequence). The V end lost 5 bases, the J end lost 4 bases, and 11 bases lay between the germline ends. The CDR3 extends over 13 amino acids. The DNA of the CDR3 is TGTGCCAGCAGCCAGGCAAGTTTCTATGGCTACACCTTC. Protein: CASSQASFYGYTF.

The V and J genes are TRBV28 and TRBJ1-1, with no clear D. The CDR3 sequence is 16 residues long. V lost 2 bases to trimming and J lost 1 base, with 14 bases between them. Germline V gene sequence: CDR1 MDHEN, CDR2 SYDVKM. The CDR3 sequence: CASSLGRGKRNTEAFF. In nucleotides, the CDR3 is TGTGCCAGCAGTTTAGGACGAGGGAAGAGGAACACTGAAGCTTTCTTT.

The chain carries TRBV27 and TRBJ1-2; 7 nucleotides align to TRBD1. Germline loops: CDR1 MNHEY, CDR2 SMNVEV (reference sequence). The CDR3 covers 15 residues. Trimming removed 6 bases from V and 0 bases from J; junction bases left unmatched: 7. The CDR3 region is CASRFRDSANYGYTF. The CDR3 nucleotides read TGTGCCAGCAGGTTCCGGGACAGTGCTAACTATGGCTACACCTTC.

The chain combines TRBV27 with TRBJ2-5, with D possibly called TRBD1 or TRBD2 (5 bases each). The CDR3 extends over 14 amino acids. Trimming took off 7 bases at V and 5 bases at J, with 17 bases between the two ends. Germline-derived CDR1 and CDR2 are MNHEY and SMNVEV (reference sequence). CDR3 loop: CASTSGGGWETQYF. In DNA, the CDR3 is TGTGCCAGCACCTCCGGTGGGGGTTGGGAGACCCAGTACTTC.

This clone appeared a few times. The rearrangement links TRBV6-5 to TRBJ2-7, with a possible D match to TRBD2 (5 bases). The V gene lost 5 bases and the J gene lost 3 bases, with 14 bases spanning the gap. From germline, CDR1 is MNHEY and CDR2 SVGAGI. CDR3 length: 14 amino acids. The CDR3 region has the DNA TGTGCCAGCAGTCCCGGGAACGGGCGCTACGAGCAGTACTTC. It codes for CASSPGNGRYEQYF.

The chain links TRBV7-9 to TRBJ2-7, with D possibly being TRBD1 or TRBD2 (5 bases each). Germline V gene sequence: CDR1 SEHNR, CDR2 FQNEAQ (reference sequence). The CDR3 covers 14 residues. Trimming removed 8 bases at V and 1 base at J, with 15 bases between. CDR3 loop: CASSSSWGSYEQYF. CDR3 sequence (DNA): TGTGCCAGCTCCTCCTCCTGGGGGTCCTACGAGCAGTACTTC.

The rearrangement uses TRBV19 and TRBJ2-3; D not resolved. The CDR3 length is 15 residues. Germline values: CDR1 LNHDA, CDR2 SQIVND (reference sequence). Between the trimmed V and J ends, which lost 6 bases and 0 bases, there was a span of 13 bases. CDR3 sequence: CASSQTALSTDTQYF. CDR3 in DNA: TGTGCCAGTAGCCAGACCGCACTTAGCACAGATACGCAGTATTTT.

V gene TRBV24-1 combines with J gene TRBJ2-1; 12 bases fit TRBD2. J gave up 7 bases and V 1 base, and 4 bases lay outside the gene matches. Germline CDR1 and CDR2: KGHDR and SFDVKD. This CDR3 is 16 amino acids long. CDR3 region: CATSDFRTSGTNEQFF. CDR3 nucleotides: TGTGCCACCAGTGATTTTCGGACTAGCGGGACTAATGAGCAGTTCTTC.

The chain combines TRBV5-1 with TRBJ2-7; tentatively, D is TRBD1 (5 bases). The V end was cut by 5 bases, the J end by 5 bases, with 20 bases between. Germline loops: CDR1 SGHRS, CDR2 YFSETQ. The length of the CDR3 is 15 residues. DNA for the CDR3: TGCGCCAGCAGGGCCCAGGTTGGGGCCGTCGACGAGCAGTACTTC. Its translation: CASRAQVGAVDEQYF.

V gene TRBV5-8 combines with J gene TRBJ1-4; D is uncertain. The V end lost 0 bases, the J end lost 1 base, and 7 bases lay between the germline ends. From germline, CDR1 is SGHTS and CDR2 YDEGEE. This CDR3 has 15 amino acids. Written as DNA, the CDR3 is TGTGCCAGCAGCTTGGTGGATATAACTAATGAAAAACTGTTTTTT. Its protein product is CASSLVDITNEKLFF.

This chain uses TRBV3-1 (or the pseudogene TRBV3-2) with TRBJ1-1; the D gene is possibly TRBD1 (6 bases). CDR1 is LGHDT, CDR2 YNNKEL, per germline (reference sequence). V dropped 4 bases and J dropped 0 bases, with 15 bases sitting between them. The CDR3 totals 16 residues. The CDR3 loop reads CASSPGHATMNTEAFF. CDR3 sequence (DNA): TGTGCCAGCAGCCCGGGACACGCTACCATGAACACTGAAGCTTTCTTT.

V usage is TRBV24-1 and J usage is TRBJ1-2; D may be TRBD1 (6 bases). CDR1 is KGHDR and CDR2 is SFDVKD in the germline V gene. The CDR3 contains 14 residues. Trimming stripped 4 bases from V and 6 bases from J, with 14 bases between. The CDR3 loop reads CATSDHTGSDGYTF. The CDR3 nucleotides read TGTGCCACCAGTGACCATACAGGGTCTGATGGCTACACCTTC.

This clone appeared a single time. The chain employs TRBV18 and TRBJ2-1; tentatively, D is TRBD1 (6 bases). Trimming left V 3 bases short and J 6 bases short, with 9 bases between. The CDR3 consists of 13 residues. The germline CDR1 and CDR2 sequences are KGHSH and LQKENI. The CDR3 here is CASSPPGVNEQFF. In nucleotides, the CDR3 is TGTGCCAGCTCACCTCCAGGGGTCAATGAGCAGTTCTTC.

As DNA, the CDR3 is TGTGCCAGCAGTTTTCTAGCGGGGAATTACAATGAGCAGTTCTTC. The encoded protein is CASSFLAGNYNEQFF. This rearrangement joins TRBV28 to TRBJ2-1; TRBD2 agrees at 9 bases. The CDR3 consists of 15 residues. V shed 3 bases and J 4 bases; nucleotides not matched to a gene: 4. Germline V gene sequence: CDR1 MDHEN, CDR2 SYDVKM.

The chain is built from TRBV10-3 and TRBJ1-5; D not resolved. The germline gives CDR1 ENHRY, CDR2 SYGVKD. The V and J ends lost 2 bases and 0 bases respectively, with 2 bases between them. This CDR3 comprises 13 residues. The CDR3 coding sequence is TGTGCCATCAGTGAGGGTAGCAATCAGCCCCAGCATTTT. It yields the protein CAISEGSNQPQHF.

The J gene is TRBJ2-7, the V gene TRBV13; 12 bases are shared with TRBD2. From germline, CDR1 is PRHDT and CDR2 FYEKMQ (reference sequence). Trimming removed 1 base from V and 6 bases from J; junction bases left unmatched: 10. The CDR3 extends over 17 amino acids. Here the CDR3 DNA reads TGTGCCAGCAGCTTAGTTCTAGCGGGAGGGCCGGGCCGCGAGCAGTACTTC. It codes for CASSLVLAGGPGREQYF.

V usage is TRBV5-1 and J usage is TRBJ1-1; 8 nucleotides line up with TRBD1. CDR1 and CDR2 from the germline V gene are SGHRS and YFSETQ. CDR3 length: 14 amino acids. Trimming took 0 bases from V and 8 from J; bases not matched to a gene: 6. CDR3 in amino acids: CASSLAWTGQEAFF. The DNA of the CDR3 is TGCGCCAGCAGCTTGGCATGGACAGGGCAAGAAGCTTTCTTT.